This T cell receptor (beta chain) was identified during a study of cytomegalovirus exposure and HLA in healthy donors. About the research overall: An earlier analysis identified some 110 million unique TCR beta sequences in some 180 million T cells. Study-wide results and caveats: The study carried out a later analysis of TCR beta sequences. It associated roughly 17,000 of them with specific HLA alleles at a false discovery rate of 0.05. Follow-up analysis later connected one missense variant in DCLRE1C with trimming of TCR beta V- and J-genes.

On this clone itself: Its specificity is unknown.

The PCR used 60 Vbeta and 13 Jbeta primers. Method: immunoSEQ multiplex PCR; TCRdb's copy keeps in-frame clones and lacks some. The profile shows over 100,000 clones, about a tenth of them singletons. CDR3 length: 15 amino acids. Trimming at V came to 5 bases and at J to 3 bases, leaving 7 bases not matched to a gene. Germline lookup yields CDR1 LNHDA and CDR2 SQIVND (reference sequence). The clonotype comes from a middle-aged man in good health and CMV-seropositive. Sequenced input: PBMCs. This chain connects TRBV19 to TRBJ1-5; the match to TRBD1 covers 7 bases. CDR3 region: CASSAAGGVNQPQHF. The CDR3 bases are TGTGCCAGTAGTGCGGCAGGGGGAGTCAATCAGCCCCAGCATTTT.